This T cell receptor (beta chain) was sequenced in a study of shared clonotypes between healthy human individuals. The data were produced by immunoSEQ multiplex PCR, yet TCRdb's version contains in-frame clones alone and is incomplete. The table records 2 million to 3 million clones, over 85% of them present only once. The V end lost 5 bases, the J end lost 5 bases, and 10 bases lay between the germline ends. Germline CDR1 is LNHDA and CDR2 is SQIVND (reference sequence). This CDR3 has 13 amino acids. The chain joins TRBV19 to TRBJ2-1; D not resolved. The clonotype comes from a man between 18 and 29 years old in good health. Some clones in this sample may be carry-over from other donors' samples. Sequencing used naive CD4+ T cells from PBMCs. Subset described: CD45RA+ positively selected. The CDR3 DNA follows: TGTGCCAGTAGTCTTGTACAGCACAATGAGCAGTTCTTC. Its translation: CASSLVQHNEQFF.